This TCR beta chain was profiled in a study of HIV-infected patients and healthy controls. Alpha and beta constant-region primers primed reverse transcription of around 500 ng RNA. Using multiplexing indices, alpha and beta chain libraries were generated apart by chain-specific third strand synthesis. The cDNA received a 5' RACE adapter containing a random hexamer plus an SP2 sequencing primer site. TCRdb called the 5' RACE reads again in MiXCR, with one record for every CDR3 protein. The sample holds roughly 18,000 distinct CDR3 sequences, 10% to 15% seen once. Whole blood was used without fractionation, so all unsorted peripheral T cells were included. About 40% of the ten uninfected healthy control donors were sampled twice, roughly 12 weeks apart. General study findings and limits: HIV+ repertoires were severely depleted of MAIT alpha-chain CDR3s, unlike healthy controls.

This clonotype was seen many times. Its matching antigen is unknown. The material sequenced was blood. The source of this sequence is an adult in good health.

In nucleotides, the CDR3 is TGCGCCAGCAGCCAAATACAGGGGGGACGCACTGAAGCTTTCTTT. It yields the protein CASSQIQGGRTEAFF. The chain carries TRBV4-3 and TRBJ1-1; 8 positions match TRBD1. Trimming removed 2 bases from V and 4 bases from J; junction bases left unmatched: 6. The CDR3 extends over 15 amino acids. Germline-derived CDR1 and CDR2 are LGHNA and YSLEER.